The following is a TCR beta chain sequence with its context. These data are taken from a study of T cell changes during pregnancy in multiple sclerosis. The protocol was immunoSEQ multiplex PCR, while the TCRdb copy is restricted to in-frame clones and leaves out a portion. The sample yields roughly 47,000 clones, around 94% seen once. Germline-derived CDR1 and CDR2 are MGHRA and YSYEKL. The CDR3 runs to 15 residues. V lost 6 bases, J lost 7 bases, and 8 bases stayed unmatched. Sequencing was performed on CD8+ T cells from peripheral blood mononuclear cells, taken before pregnancy. The chain uses TRBV4-1 and TRBJ2-1; 11 nucleotides line up with TRBD2. The sequence came from a female donor with multiple sclerosis, enrolled in a pregnancy study. The CDR3 sequence is CASSRVAGGGNEQFF. The CDR3 DNA is TGCGCCAGCAGTCGCGTAGCGGGAGGGGGGAATGAGCAGTTCTTC.